This TCR beta chain was sequenced for a study of cytomegalovirus exposure and HLA in healthy donors (dated by TCRdb to the late 2010s). Context from the whole study: According to an earlier analysis of several hundred of the donors, about 179 million T cells yielded 100 million or so unique TCR beta sequences and less than 300 Gb of sequence data. An early release covering roughly 600 HLA-typed donors comprised about 290 gigabases of sequencing data and some 79 million unique TCR sequences. Of the approximately 400 genotyped donors, less than 85% were placed in the genetic ancestry cluster associated with self-reported Caucasian donors. The aim of the study was to test whether cataloging public T cell receptors could identify signatures of past pathogen exposure. The T cell repertoires of around 670 subjects were profiled by immunosequencing and related to cytomegalovirus serostatus. Besides the first cohort of some 670 subjects, a separate validation cohort made up of about 120 different subjects was used. High-throughput TCR immunosequencing, statistical association of individual TCRs with disease status, and machine learning were combined to predict cytomegalovirus infection status. A later analysis re-analyzed previously published TCR beta repertoires from roughly 630 donors and added high-resolution HLA genotyping to study TCR occurrence patterns. The later analysis used no new phenotypic data to find candidate immune exposures, relying instead on TCR beta sequences and their occurrence across donors. An earlier analysis of some 600 of the donors applied high-throughput TCR beta sequencing to assess whether each TCR beta V gene segment acted as functional or pseudogenic. Donor age, sex, ethnicity and CMV serostatus were compiled alongside the repertoire data. In a later genetic analysis, genome-wide SNP genotypes for about 55% of the 666 donors were used, and that subset was treated as a discovery cohort. All discovery cohort repertoires had been generated using a single sequencing platform. HLA typing covered class I and class II loci at four-digit resolution. The number of typed donors differed by locus: roughly 629-630 for A, B, C, DRB1 and DQB1; some 540 for DQA1; 606 for DPA1; and 450 to 480 for DPB1. A handful of DR-DQ haplotypes were treated as single units for association and clustering because of strong linkage in the cohort. On average, around 230,000 unique TCR beta nucleotide sequences were sequenced per donor among a few hundred genotyped donors of the cohort, with around 19% of those sequences being non-productive. Study-level results and caveats: Sequencing depth was assumed to be roughly uniform across donors in the presence/absence analyses, though that assumption may not hold. The study gave a list of 150 to 200 TCR beta chains associated with cytomegalovirus. A later analysis found that HLA-associated TCR beta chains were more clonally expanded and had lower generation probabilities than equally common non-associated chains. Over 15 rarely observed V segments, including chromosome 9 orphons, were excluded from the earlier analysis of about 610 of the donors because counts were too low. A further reported finding was that TCR beta sequences accurately predicted the HLA-A and HLA-B alleles for most subjects in the first cohort. In an earlier analysis of roughly 560 of the donors, most TCR beta V segments were observed in productive rearrangements about 87% or about 30% of the time, broadly matching IMGT annotations. Because HLA typing was unavailable for some donors at each locus, only the typed subset was used in association tests. In a later analysis, several top co-occurrence clusters were reported to appear linked to parvovirus B19, influenza, CMV and Epstein-Barr virus. Only TCR beta chains were sequenced in this cohort, and the absence of alpha or paired-chain data limited detectable features. A later analysis associated 16,951 TCR beta sequences with specific HLA alleles at a false discovery rate of 0.05. A later genetic analysis associated a missense DCLRE1C variant with V-gene and J-gene trimming of TCR beta chains, and an independent cohort replicated the association. Because the 87-base-pair reads could not distinguish some IMGT-functional V segments, including TRBV6-2 and TRBV6-3, those segments were excluded. Linkage disequilibrium might explain the correlated functional status among segregating V segments, but an unknown experimental factor could not be excluded. For the cohort, immune exposure information was limited to CMV serostatus. According to a later analysis, most CMV-associated TCR beta chains appeared to be HLA-restricted, and the HLA associations seemed to be driven largely by CMV exposure. Strong co-occurrence of HLA alleles, especially DR and DQ, made assigning TCR associations to individual alleles difficult. A later analysis found that TCR association rates varied across HLA loci, with DRB1 alleles showing the most associated TCRs and HLA-C alleles the fewest. According to a later genetic analysis, donors in an Asian-associated ancestry cluster had fewer N-insertions in productive TCRs than the approximately 650-donor mean. Three of the identified cytomegalovirus-associated TCR beta chains were confirmed in vitro to be specific for cytomegalovirus antigens. The authors suggested that the approach could potentially be extended to other disease states and immunological phenotypes. A cluster of highly shared sequence variants was judged likely to represent a technical artifact of the sequencing pipeline. Cytomegalovirus status was reported to be diagnosed by the classifier with high specificity and sensitivity in both the original and validation cohorts. Most TCR sequences were observed very rarely across donors, whereas some public TCRs were present in many individuals.

In regard to this clone: Its antigen has not been determined. The record has no base qualities; no much larger clone is one base away.

In total, fewer than 750 healthy bone marrow donors made up the cohort. At the time of sampling, every cohort member was nominally healthy, though immune exposures that went unrecorded were likely present. The donor tested CMV seronegative and was one of the 352 seronegative cohort members. A peripheral blood sample was provided by each donor, and peripheral blood mononuclear cells were used for TCR beta sequencing. Genomic DNA was extracted from the blood cell samples with the Qiagen DNeasy Blood Extraction Kit. Receptor amplification or capture employed the immunoSEQ multiplex PCR assay. The multiplex PCR relied on a mix of 60 forward primers for TCR Vbeta segments and 13 reverse primers for TCR Jbeta segments. The CDR3 region of rearranged TCR beta genes was amplified from genomic DNA with a multiplex PCR assay. The Illumina HiSeq System was used to sequence the amplified TCR beta libraries as 87-base-pair reads. Per the original workflow: In a later analysis, tens of millions of unique TCR beta chains were counted across the roughly 700 repertoires, and roughly 10 million of these chains were shared by at least two donors. Raw reads were error-corrected and collapsed into unique sequences with a nearest-neighbor algorithm that merged closely related sequences to remove PCR and sequencing errors. To assign V, D and J gene segments, CDR3 sequences were aligned to IMGT reference sequences. For a sequence to be retained, a match of at least six nucleotides to both a V gene segment and a J gene segment was required. Rearrangements were called productive when the CDR3 lacked stop codons and stayed in frame with V and J; all others were non-productive. CDR3 was defined by IMGT convention, running from the second conserved V-encoded cysteine to the conserved J-encoded phenylalanine. In an earlier analysis of around 540 of the donors, sequences lacking an unambiguous match to a single V gene segment were excluded. An earlier analysis of a few hundred of the donors called V segments functional above 56.7% productive rearrangements and segregating when the between-donor standard deviation exceeded 5%. A statistical classification framework was built for diagnosing cytomegalovirus status from the catalog of TCR beta chain sequences. V and J gene assignment, in a later analysis, came from comparing TCR nucleotide sequences with IMGT/GENE-DB human TR gene sequences. The TCRdist pipeline was used in a later analysis to assign CDR3 sequences and most-parsimonious VDJ recombination scenarios. In a later analysis, each TCR beta chain was defined by its CDR3 amino acid sequence together with its V-gene family, and reads lacking a unique V-gene family were excluded. In a later analysis, a few hundred highly shared, low-generation-probability nucleotide sequences were removed to address suspected cross-contamination and a sequencing artifact. A later analysis calculated a clonal expansion index for each public chain from normalized within-repertoire ranks of inferred template counts. Generation probabilities in a later analysis came from a VDJ recombination model fitted to out-of-frame rearrangements, and those results were checked against IGoR. In a later analysis, hypergeometric tests were used to score TCR-TCR, TCR-HLA and TCR-CMV co-occurrence, with a repertoire-size bias correction applied to TCR pairs. False discovery rates were estimated in a later analysis by permuting HLA or CMV assignments 20 times. In a later analysis, co-occurring TCRs were grouped using DBSCAN, with TCRdist sequence similarity added in when clustering inside HLA-allele-positive subsets. Co-occurrence clustering excluded repertoires with fewer than 30,000 or more than 120,000 public chains, plus five with anomalous nucleotide sharing. The table was pulled from immuneACCESS by TCRdb, which kept in-frame rearrangements only. Such tables lose some clones; where checked, under half of the loss comes from unresolved V genes, and the rest has no known cause. V, J and clone size are taken as reported in that table, and D and trimming were inferred from the DNA itself. In all, the sample holds 140,000 to 150,000 clones, and 8.5% to 10% of those were seen once. The leading ten clones occupy 1.8% of the sample.

The CDR3 starts with the cysteine, ends with the phenylalanine, and has 16 residues. Left in the record is the CDR3 DNA by itself, 48 bases read in frame from the first base. Trimming at the junction amounts to 3 bases on V and 3 bases on J, and the germline ends lie 17 bases apart. The germline V gene gives CDR1 as SGHRS and CDR2 as YFSETQ. This sequence originates from a man in his fifties in good health and CMV-seronegative. Sequenced input: PBMCs. The receptor chain draws on TRBV5-1 and TRBJ2-3, with TRBD2 as a weak D call on 6 bases. The CDR3 has the sequence CASSYLTSRDTDTQYF. The bases are TGCGCCAGCAGCTATCTGACTAGTCGGGATACAGATACGCAGTATTTT.